Following are 22 T cell receptor beta chains from one sample sequenced in a study of shared clonotypes between healthy human individuals. Sequencing was performed with immunoSEQ multiplex PCR; in TCRdb, only in-frame clones are kept and a portion is missing. This sample carries hundreds of thousands of clones, around 73% of them seen once, and the ten largest clones take roughly 1.9%. The sample consisted of memory CD4+ T cells sorted from blood. Subset denoted: CD45RA-negative fraction. The origin of the receptors is a woman aged 25 to 39 in good health.

This chain links TRBV7-2 with TRBJ1-1, with D unresolved. The CDR3 covers 15 residues. The V and J ends lost 5 bases and 8 bases respectively, with 21 bases between them. Per germline, CDR1 SGHTA and CDR2 FQGNSA. This chain's CDR3 is CASSQDGPIRSEAFF. As DNA, the CDR3 is TGTGCCAGCAGCCAAGATGGTCCCATAAGATCCGAAGCTTTCTTT.

V is TRBV5-1 and J is TRBJ2-5; 9 bases align to TRBD1. Germline CDR1 and CDR2: SGHRS and YFSETQ. The trim removed 2 bases at V and 5 bases at J, leaving 10 bases unmatched. The CDR3 sequence is 16 residues long. Here the CDR3 reads CASSLLAKQGAETQYF. The CDR3 DNA sequence: TGCGCCAGCAGCTTATTAGCAAAACAGGGGGCGGAGACCCAGTACTTC.

The V gene is TRBV28, the J gene TRBJ2-7, with 8 bases fitting TRBD1. Germline-derived CDR1 and CDR2 are MDHEN and SYDVKM. This CDR3 is 15 amino acids long. V shed 2 bases and J 0 bases; nucleotides not matched to a gene: 3. Here the CDR3 reads CASSLMTGASYEQYF. CDR3 bases: TGTGCCAGCAGTTTAATGACAGGGGCCTCCTACGAGCAGTACTTC.

CDR3 in DNA: TGCGCCAGCAGCTTGGCCCCGACAGGGGGGACTAATGAAAAACTGTTTTTT. This gives the protein CASSLAPTGGTNEKLFF. This rearrangement joins TRBV5-1 to TRBJ1-4; 9 bases agree with TRBD1. Germline CDR1 reads SGHRS; CDR2 reads YFSETQ. There are 17 residues in the CDR3. The J segment lost 2 bases and the V segment lost 0 bases, leaving 5 bases of the junction unmatched.

V gene TRBV25-1 combines with J gene TRBJ1-2; 8 bases map to TRBD1. The V gene's germline CDR1 is MGHDK and CDR2 SYGVNS. The CDR3 loop spans 14 amino acids. V trimming: 6 bases; J trimming: 5 bases; junction bases outside the gene matches: 8. The CDR3 protein is CASSRQGMLYGYTF. In DNA, the CDR3 is TGTGCCAGCAGCCGACAGGGGATGTTATATGGCTACACCTTC.

V is TRBV11-2 and J is TRBJ1-1; no definite D call. CDR3 length: 13 residues. Deletions cut 6 bases from V and 4 bases from J, with 12 bases between. Germline V CDR1 and CDR2: SGHAT, FQNNGV. CDR3 residues: CASRLVEGTEAFF. CDR3 DNA sequence: TGTGCCAGCAGACTTGTAGAGGGCACTGAAGCTTTCTTT.

The gene calls are TRBV19 and TRBJ1-2, with 7 bases lining up with TRBD1. Per the germline V gene, CDR1 is LNHDA and CDR2 is SQIVND (reference sequence). This CDR3 comprises 14 residues. V shed 5 bases and J 8 bases; nucleotides not matched to a gene: 11. The CDR3 DNA follows: TGTGCCAGTAGTGTAAACAGGGGTGGAGGAGGCTACACCTTC. It encodes CASSVNRGGGGYTF.

The V call is TRBV20-1, the J call TRBJ2-7; D unclear. CDR3 size: 11 residues. Per the germline V gene, CDR1 is DFQATT and CDR2 is SNEGSKA (reference sequence). With 3 bases removed from V and 4 bases from J, the gap between germline ends came to 7 bases. CDR3 coding DNA: TGCAGTGCTAGCCCTGATTACGAGCAGTACTTC. It is translated as CSASPDYEQYF.

The V gene is TRBV5-6, the J gene TRBJ1-2; D remains ambiguous. The CDR3 has 14 amino acids. V was clipped by 4 bases and J by 4 bases, with 14 bases between them. Looked up from germline, CDR1 is SGHDT and CDR2 is YYEEEE. The CDR3 nucleotides read TGTGCCAGCAGCGAATTTGGCAGCGTCTATGGCTACACCTTC. This sequence encodes CASSEFGSVYGYTF.

V gene TRBV19 combines with J gene TRBJ2-7; 7 bases match TRBD1. J was trimmed by 7 bases and V by 3 bases; bases with no gene match: 15. Germline CDR1 reads LNHDA; CDR2 reads SQIVND (reference sequence). CDR3 length: 16 residues. The CDR3 protein is CASSMKAGGQYVEQYF. The CDR3, as DNA: TGTGCCAGTAGTATGAAGGCAGGGGGTCAGTACGTGGAGCAGTACTTC.

The rearrangement joins TRBV19 to TRBJ1-2; D is uncertain. With 3 bases removed from V and 3 bases from J, the gap between germline ends came to 8 bases. Germline values: CDR1 LNHDA, CDR2 SQIVND (reference sequence). CDR3 size: 13 residues. This CDR3 is CASSMGKYYGYTF. Written as DNA, the CDR3 is TGTGCCAGTAGTATGGGAAAATACTATGGCTACACCTTC.

The count of this clone is one. This chain links TRBV5-1 with TRBJ1-2, with 7 positions matching TRBD1. This CDR3 comprises 14 residues. Germline CDR1 is SGHRS and CDR2 is YFSETQ. V shed 4 bases, J shed 7 bases, and the junction held 10 bases outside the gene matches. In DNA form, the CDR3 reads TGCGCCAGCAGCGGAGGGACAGAAGGTTCTGGCTACACCTTC. Amino acid sequence: CASSGGTEGSGYTF.

The J gene is TRBJ2-5, the V gene TRBV30, with D perhaps matching TRBD1 (6 bases). Germline CDR1 is GTSNPN and CDR2 is SVGIG (reference sequence). V shed 0 bases and J shed 9 bases, with 29 bases lying between them. This CDR3 region has 18 residues. The CDR3: CAWSVGGTALLSAGAQYF. In DNA, the CDR3 is TGTGCCTGGAGTGTAGGGGGTACGGCACTCCTATCCGCAGGGGCCCAGTACTTC. The full variable domain, completed using reference TRBV30 and TRBJ2-5, is SQTIHQWPATLVQPVGSPLSLECTVEGTSNPNLYWYRQAAGRGLQLLFYSVGIGQISSEVPQNLSASRPQDRQFILSSKKLLLSDSGFYLCAWSVGGTALLSAGAQYFGPGTRLLVL.

A note on this clone: Other DNA sequences in this sample translate to the same CDR3. The genes are TRBV5-1 and TRBJ2-2; possibly TRBD1 for D (6 bases). Trimming took 3 bases from V and 3 from J, leaving 12 bases between them. The germline gives CDR1 SGHRS, CDR2 YFSETQ. The CDR3 runs 15 residues. The DNA of the CDR3 is TGCGCCAGCAGCTCAGGGGATAGGGACACCGGGGAGCTGTTTTTT. It translates to CASSSGDRDTGELFF.

Remarks on this clone: Since a much larger clone is just one base distant, this may be a read error. Other DNA sequences in this sample translate to the same CDR3. V is TRBV4-1 and J is TRBJ1-1; D not resolved. Trimming removed 1 base at V and 1 base at J, with 4 bases between. Germline lookup yields CDR1 MGHRA and CDR2 YSYEKL. The CDR3 has 13 residues. The DNA for the CDR3 is TGCGCCAGCAGCCAAGTTCAGAACACTGAAGCTTTCTTT. Protein product: CASSQVQNTEAFF.

V gene TRBV6-6 combines with J gene TRBJ2-5; D ambiguous. V was clipped by 1 base and J by 2 bases, with 8 bases between them. The CDR3 loop spans 14 amino acids. Germline V gene lookup returns CDR1 MNHNY and CDR2 SVGAGI (reference sequence). CDR3 protein: CASSYLAGQETQYF. As DNA, the CDR3 is TGTGCCAGCAGTTACTTGGCCGGGCAAGAGACCCAGTACTTC.

The V gene is TRBV27, the J gene TRBJ2-1; D is unclear. The CDR3 is 15 amino acids. The germline V gene encodes CDR1 MNHEY and CDR2 SMNVEV (reference sequence). V was pared by 3 bases and J by 0 bases, with 9 bases between. The CDR3 is CASSLGESSYNEQFF. Written as DNA, the CDR3 is TGTGCCAGCAGTTTGGGCGAGAGCTCCTACAATGAGCAGTTCTTC.

This clone has only one observation. V is TRBV5-4 and J is TRBJ1-1; D ambiguous. The CDR3 runs 14 residues. V lost 4 bases and J 5 bases, leaving 15 bases between the germline ends. Germline V gives CDR1 SGHNT, CDR2 YYREEE (reference sequence). The CDR3 protein is CASSQDWGGTEAFF. DNA for the CDR3: TGTGCCAGCAGCCAGGACTGGGGTGGGACTGAAGCTTTCTTT. The whole variable domain, remainder taken from reference TRBV5-4 and TRBJ1-1, is ETGVTQSPTHLIKTRGQQVTLRCSSQSGHNTVSWYQQALGQGPQFIFQYYREEENGRGNFPPRFSGLQFPNYSSELNVNALELDDSALYLCASSQDWGGTEAFFGQGTRLTVV.

V gene TRBV9 combines with J gene TRBJ2-1, with unresolved D. The germline V gene encodes CDR1 SGDLS and CDR2 YYNGEE. Trimming shortened V by 5 bases and J by 3 bases, and 12 bases separated the two germline ends. The CDR3 is 14 amino acids. The CDR3 region has the DNA TGTGCCAGCAGTCGAACCGGAGTCTACAATGAGCAGTTCTTC. Residues: CASSRTGVYNEQFF.

The chain links TRBV5-1 to TRBJ2-2; D remains unclear. Germline CDR1 and CDR2: SGHRS and YFSETQ. Trimming took off 0 bases at V and 6 bases at J, with 15 bases between the two ends. The CDR3 is 16 amino acids. The CDR3 DNA sequence: TGCGCCAGCAGCTTGGCCCCAATGGCTTCGTCCGGGGAGCTGTTTTTT. Protein sequence: CASSLAPMASSGELFF.

This clone was detected many times. Within the sample, other DNA sequences also encode this same CDR3. The chain couples TRBV20-1 to TRBJ2-7, with no clear D. This CDR3 comprises 11 residues. Trimming took off 3 bases at V and 3 bases at J, with 6 bases between the two ends. Per the germline V gene, CDR1 is DFQATT and CDR2 is SNEGSKA (reference sequence). The chain's CDR3 is CSASGHYEQYF. DNA of the CDR3: TGCAGTGCTAGCGGGCACTACGAGCAGTACTTC.

Here the CDR3 reads CASSYSMRTGPYEQYF. The CDR3 DNA sequence: TGTGCCAGCAGTTACTCTATGCGGACCGGCCCATACGAGCAGTACTTC. The V call is TRBV6-5, the J call TRBJ2-7; D call uncertain. CDR3 size: 16 residues. CDR1 MNHEY and CDR2 SVGAGI come from the germline V gene. The V end was cut by 0 bases, the J end by 4 bases, with 16 bases between.